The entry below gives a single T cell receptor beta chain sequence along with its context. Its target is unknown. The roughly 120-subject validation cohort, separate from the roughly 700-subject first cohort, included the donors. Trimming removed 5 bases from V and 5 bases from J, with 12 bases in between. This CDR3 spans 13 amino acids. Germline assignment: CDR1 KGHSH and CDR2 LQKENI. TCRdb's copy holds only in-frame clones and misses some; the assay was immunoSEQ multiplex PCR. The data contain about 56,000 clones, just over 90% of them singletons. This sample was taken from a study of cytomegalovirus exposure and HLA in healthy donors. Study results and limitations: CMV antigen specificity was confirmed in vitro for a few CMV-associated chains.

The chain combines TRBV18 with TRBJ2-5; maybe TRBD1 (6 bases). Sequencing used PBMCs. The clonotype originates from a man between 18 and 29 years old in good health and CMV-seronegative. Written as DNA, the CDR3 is TGTGCCAGCTCATCCAGGGGTCGGGAGACCCAGTACTTC. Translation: CASSSRGRETQYF.